One sample yielded the 14 T cell receptor beta chains listed below, sequenced in a study of control samples from healthy donors and cancer patients. Profiled with immunoSEQ multiplex PCR; TCRdb holds only in-frame clones, not every one. Of 190,000 or so clones in the sample, 80% to 95% were seen once. Sequencing used blood. These receptors all come from a young man in good health.

The chain links TRBV5-1 to TRBJ2-2; 7 nucleotides align to TRBD2. Germline CDR1 SGHRS, CDR2 YFSETQ. CDR3 length: 15 residues. With V trimmed by 5 bases and J by 7 bases, 11 bases remained unmatched. The CDR3 coding sequence is TGCGCCAGCAGAAAGTTCCGGGGGGACGTCGGGGAGCTGTTTTTT. Its translation is CASRKFRGDVGELFF.

The rearrangement joins TRBV19 to TRBJ2-1; possibly TRBD2 for D (6 bases). In germline, CDR1 is LNHDA, CDR2 SQIVND (reference sequence). The length of the CDR3 is 14 residues. Between the trimmed V and J ends, which lost 3 bases and 3 bases, there was a span of 9 bases. CDR3 DNA sequence: TGTGCCAGTAGTATCCTGGGAGGCTACAATGAGCAGTTCTTC. This translates into CASSILGGYNEQFF.

This clone has only one observation. The CDR3 DNA reads TGTGCCAGCAGCTCCACATATTACAATGAGCAGTTCTTC. The encoded protein is CASSSTYYNEQFF. The chain is built from TRBV7-3 and TRBJ2-1; D gene unclear. V lost 4 bases and J lost 4, with 8 bases in between. The CDR3 extends over 13 amino acids. Germline CDR1 and CDR2: SGHTA and FQGTGA.

The V call is TRBV11-3, the J call TRBJ2-1; D perhaps matches TRBD2 (5 bases). Between the trimmed V and J ends, which lost 0 bases and 9 bases, there was a span of 12 bases. Germline values: CDR1 SGHNT, CDR2 YENEEA. The CDR3 contains 14 residues. The chain's CDR3 is CASSLDTVAGEQFF. In DNA form, the CDR3 reads TGTGCCAGCAGCTTAGACACTGTGGCGGGTGAGCAGTTCTTC.

This chain connects TRBV3-1 (or the pseudogene TRBV3-2) to TRBJ2-7; no definite D call. CDR1 LGHDT and CDR2 YNNKEL come from the germline V gene (reference sequence). The CDR3 contains 17 residues. The germline V and J ends were trimmed by 4 bases and 2 bases, with 21 bases remaining between them. The CDR3 loop reads CASSRSALGSHPYEQYF. In nucleotides, the CDR3 is TGTGCCAGCAGCCGATCAGCATTGGGTAGTCATCCCTACGAGCAGTACTTC.

This chain links TRBV7-2 with TRBJ2-3; 8 bases map to TRBD2. This CDR3 spans 19 amino acids. Germline V gene data show CDR1 as SGHTA and CDR2 as FQGNSA. Trimming took 1 base from V and 0 from J; bases not matched to a gene: 12. The DNA for the CDR3 is TGTGCCAGCAGCTTAGTTCCCCTTGTGGTAGCGGGGAGCACAGATACGCAGTATTTT. It is translated as CASSLVPLVVAGSTDTQYF. Supplemented by reference TRBV7-2 and TRBJ2-3, the full variable domain reads GAGVSQSPSNKVTEKGKDVELRCDPISGHTALYWYRQSLGQGLEFLIYFQGNSAPDKSGLPSDRFSAERTGGSVSTLTIQRTQQEDSAVYLCASSLVPLVVAGSTDTQYFGPGTRLTVL.

The chain carries TRBV5-1 and TRBJ2-3; TRBD2 aligns across 11 bases. V lost 0 bases, J lost 6 bases, and 3 bases stayed unmatched. The CDR3 is made up of 15 amino acids. Per the germline V gene, CDR1 is SGHRS and CDR2 is YFSETQ. The chain's CDR3 is CASSLDASGGDTQYF. Here the CDR3 DNA reads TGCGCCAGCAGCTTGGATGCTAGCGGGGGGGATACGCAGTATTTT. Variable domain in full (rest from reference TRBV5-1 and TRBJ2-3): KAGVTQTPRYLIKTRGQQVTLSCSPISGHRSVSWYQQTPGQGLQFLFEYFSETQRNKGNFPGRFSGRQFSNSRSEMNVSTLELGDSALYLCASSLDASGGDTQYFGPGTRLTVL.

This clone was seen just once. This chain connects TRBV29-1 to TRBJ1-4; weak D call: TRBD1 (6 bases). Trimming stripped 5 bases from V and 7 bases from J, with 14 bases between. The V gene's germline CDR1 is SQVTM and CDR2 ANQGSEA. There are 13 residues in the CDR3. The DNA of the CDR3 is TGCAGCGTTCTAATGTCAGGGGTTGAAAAACTGTTTTTT. This gives the protein CSVLMSGVEKLFF.

A single count supports this clone. The rearrangement links TRBV23-1 to TRBJ2-4; D gene uncertain. TRBV23-1 has ORF status, its function being uncertain. There are 15 residues in the CDR3. Trimming cost V 4 bases and J 0 bases, with 10 bases left between them. CDR3 loop: CASSRFGEAKNIQYF. DNA for the CDR3: TGCGCCAGCAGTCGGTTTGGGGAAGCCAAAAACATTCAGTACTTC.

This clone appeared a few times. The CDR3 region is CASSPTGATTGELFF. The CDR3 coding sequence is TGTGCCAGCAGCCCGACAGGGGCAACCACCGGGGAGCTGTTTTTT. The rearrangement uses TRBV14 and TRBJ2-2; 8 bases agree with TRBD1. The CDR3 sequence is 15 residues long. Germline trimming cut 4 bases from V and 4 bases from J; bases unmatched to any gene: 5. Per the germline V gene, CDR1 is SGHDN and CDR2 is FVKESK.

The V gene is TRBV30, the J gene TRBJ1-5, with D possibly being TRBD1 (5 bases). Germline lookup yields CDR1 GTSNPN and CDR2 SVGIG (reference sequence). With 0 bases removed from V and 1 base from J, the gap between germline ends came to 13 bases. The CDR3 has 16 residues. The CDR3 reads CAWSVLGEPSNQPQHF. The CDR3 DNA follows: TGTGCCTGGAGTGTATTAGGGGAACCGAGCAATCAGCCCCAGCATTTT.

The J gene is TRBJ2-2, the V gene TRBV9; 9 bases match TRBD2. V gave up 0 bases and J gave up 6 bases; unmatched junction bases: 6. Germline V lookup: CDR1 SGDLS, CDR2 YYNGEE. The CDR3 has 16 amino acids. The DNA of the CDR3 is TGTGCCAGCAGCGTAGGTGGGACTAGCATCTCCGGGGAGCTGTTTTTT. Its protein is CASSVGGTSISGELFF. The complete variable domain, with remaining parts taken from reference TRBV9 and TRBJ2-2, reads DSGVTQTPKHLITATGQRVTLRCSPRSGDLSVYWYQQSLDQGLQFLIQYYNGEERAKGNILERFSAQQFPDLHSELNLSSLELGDSALYFCASSVGGTSISGELFFGEGSRLTVL.

This clone appeared a single time. V gene TRBV28 combines with J gene TRBJ1-4, with D possibly being TRBD1 (6 bases). Deletions cut 6 bases from V and 4 bases from J, with 9 bases between. CDR1 is MDHEN and CDR2 is SYDVKM in the germline V gene. The CDR3 length is 13 residues. CDR3 coding DNA: TGTGCCAGCAGACAGGGCCGTAATGAAAAACTGTTTTTT. This encodes CASRQGRNEKLFF.

The CDR3 DNA sequence: TGCAGTGCTAGTTGGCCTGCGGGGAGCACAGATACGCAGTATTTT. It is translated as CSASWPAGSTDTQYF. This chain links TRBV20-1 with TRBJ2-3; D possibly corresponds to TRBD2 (6 bases). V was clipped by 3 bases and J by 0 bases, with 13 bases between them. CDR3 length equals 15 residues. The V gene's germline CDR1 is DFQATT and CDR2 SNEGSKA (reference sequence).